These T cell receptor beta chains were read from a single sample in a study of cytomegalovirus exposure and HLA in healthy donors. Assay: immunoSEQ multiplex PCR; the TCRdb copy retains only in-frame clones and omits some. This repertoire shows about 110,000 clones, 60% to 75% found once; its top ten account for around 3%. The sample comprised PBMCs. These receptor sequences come from a male donor in good health and CMV-seropositive. Both conserved end residues are part of each CDR3.

>TRBJ1-2|TRBV6-5
CASSDRARGYTF
>TRBJ2-6|TRBV2
CASSFDRRGGGAGANVLTF
>TRBJ1-5|TRBV25-1
CASSDSGVGDQPQHF
>TRBJ2-1|TRBV4-1
CAQGGSYNEQFF
>TRBJ1-1|TRBV2
CASRRQGARNTEAFF
>TRBJ2-3|TRBV30
CAWESGRAFTDTQYF
>TRBJ2-5|TRBV6-1
CASSELAGRETQYF
>TRBJ2-2|TRBV10-3
CATRDRGDTGELFF
>TRBJ2-7|TRBV28
CASSQTATYEQYF
>TRBJ1-5|TRBV7-2
CASSLGGRGLNQPQHF
>TRBJ2-7|TRBV7-2
CASSFSGPSYEQYF
>TRBJ1-2|TRBV15
CATSAGTEPSYGYTF
>TRBJ2-3|TRBV5-4
CASSLGGVAGGPGTQYF
>TRBJ2-5|TRBV19
CASSIAGTFGETQYF
>TRBJ2-3|TRBV19
CASSISRRDTQYF
>TRBJ1-6|TRBV2
CASTAGGASYSYSPLHF
>TRBJ1-2|TRBV6-5
CASSYSRDRGGYGYTF
>TRBJ2-3|TRBV5-6
CASAYRTSSTDTQYF
>TRBJ1-6|TRBV4-1
CASSQGSGFALHF
>TRBJ2-3|TRBV2
CASRWDRGNPTDTQYF
>TRBJ2-1|TRBV9
CASSTYRVSNEQFF
>TRBJ2-2|TRBV9
CASSVVGNPGELFF
>TRBJ2-5|TRBV5-4
CASSFGGGETQYF
>TRBJ1-2|TRBV7-3
CASSASGSSLYGYTF
>TRBJ2-2|TRBV7-9
CASSQGDRTFSGELFF
>TRBJ2-3|TRBV6-5
CASSPGLPNTQYF
>TRBJ2-7|TRBV27
CASTEGQGPHGVQYF
>TRBJ1-2|TRBV7-9
CASSHITGTGAGYTF
>TRBJ2-1|TRBV6-5
CASSYSGLGSYNEQFF
>TRBJ1-3|TRBV5-6
CASSAGGGSGNTIYF
>TRBJ2-7|TRBV13
CASSPIKESSYEQYF
>TRBJ2-7|TRBV7-2
CASSFPGAYEQYF
>TRBJ2-7|TRBV29-1
CSVATGLGEQYF
>TRBJ2-2|TRBV4-3
CASSPRTSANTGELFF
>TRBJ2-3|TRBV5-4
CASSTSGGDSDTQYF
>TRBJ2-1|TRBV27
CASSLIRGPHNEQFF